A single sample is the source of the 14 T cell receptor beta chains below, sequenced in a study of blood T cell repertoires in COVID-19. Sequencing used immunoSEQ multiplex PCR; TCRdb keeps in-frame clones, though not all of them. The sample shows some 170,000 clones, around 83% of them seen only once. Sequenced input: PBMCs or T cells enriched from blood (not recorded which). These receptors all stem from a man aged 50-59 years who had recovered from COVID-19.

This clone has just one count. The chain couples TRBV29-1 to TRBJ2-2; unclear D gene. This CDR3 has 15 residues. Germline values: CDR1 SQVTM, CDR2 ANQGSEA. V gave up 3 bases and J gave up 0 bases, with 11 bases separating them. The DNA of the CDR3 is TGCAGCGTTGAGTGGGCCGAAACGAACACCGGGGAGCTGTTTTTT. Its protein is CSVEWAETNTGELFF.

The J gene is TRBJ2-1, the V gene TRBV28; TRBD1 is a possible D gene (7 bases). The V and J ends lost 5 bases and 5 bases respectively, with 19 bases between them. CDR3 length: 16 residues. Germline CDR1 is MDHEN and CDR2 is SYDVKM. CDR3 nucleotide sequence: TGTGCCAGCAGTCTCGTTAACCAGGGGGGCAACAATGAGCAGTTCTTC. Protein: CASSLVNQGGNNEQFF.

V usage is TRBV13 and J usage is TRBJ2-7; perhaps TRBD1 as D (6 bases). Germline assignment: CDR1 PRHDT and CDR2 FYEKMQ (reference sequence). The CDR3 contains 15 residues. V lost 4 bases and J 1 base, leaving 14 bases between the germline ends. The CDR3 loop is CASSYGQTGSYEQYF. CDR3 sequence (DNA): TGTGCCAGCAGCTACGGACAGACAGGATCCTACGAGCAGTACTTC.

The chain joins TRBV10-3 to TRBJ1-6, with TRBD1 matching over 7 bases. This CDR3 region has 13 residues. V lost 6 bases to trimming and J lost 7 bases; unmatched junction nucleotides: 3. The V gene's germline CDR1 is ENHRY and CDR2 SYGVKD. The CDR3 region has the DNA TGTGCCATCAGGGGACAGCCAAATTCACCCCTCCACTTT. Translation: CAIRGQPNSPLHF.

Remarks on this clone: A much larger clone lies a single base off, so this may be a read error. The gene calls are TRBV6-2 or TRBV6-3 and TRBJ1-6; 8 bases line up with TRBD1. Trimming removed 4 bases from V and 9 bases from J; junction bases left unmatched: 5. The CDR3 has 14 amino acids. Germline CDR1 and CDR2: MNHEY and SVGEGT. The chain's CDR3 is CASSSDRGSSPLHF. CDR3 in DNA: TGTGCCAGCAGTTCAGACAGGGGTAGTTCACCCCTCCACTTT.

The CDR3 DNA follows: TGCAGTGCTAGCGGTCTTGGCTACACCTTC. As protein: CSASGLGYTF. The chain joins TRBV20-1 to TRBJ1-2; D is uncertain. The V end was cut by 3 bases, the J end by 7 bases, with 6 bases between. The CDR3 has 10 amino acids. The germline V gene encodes CDR1 DFQATT and CDR2 SNEGSKA (reference sequence).

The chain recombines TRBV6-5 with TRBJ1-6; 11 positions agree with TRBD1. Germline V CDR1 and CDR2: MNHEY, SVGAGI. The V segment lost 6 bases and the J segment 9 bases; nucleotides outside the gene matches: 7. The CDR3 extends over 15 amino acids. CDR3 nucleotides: TGTGCCAGCAGCCACCGGGACAGGGGGACTTCACCCCTCCACTTT. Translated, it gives CASSHRDRGTSPLHF.

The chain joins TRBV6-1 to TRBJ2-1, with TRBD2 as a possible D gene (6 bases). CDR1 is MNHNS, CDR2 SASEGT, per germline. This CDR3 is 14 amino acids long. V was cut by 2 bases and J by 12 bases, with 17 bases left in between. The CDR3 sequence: CASSERLGDVAQFF. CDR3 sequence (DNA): TGTGCCAGCAGTGAACGACTAGGGGACGTGGCGCAGTTCTTC.

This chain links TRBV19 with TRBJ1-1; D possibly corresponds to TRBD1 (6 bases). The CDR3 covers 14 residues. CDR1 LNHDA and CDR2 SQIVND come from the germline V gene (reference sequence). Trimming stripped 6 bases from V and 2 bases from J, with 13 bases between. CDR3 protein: CASSRGTTNTEAFF. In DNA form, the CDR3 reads TGTGCCAGTAGCCGAGGGACAACCAACACTGAAGCTTTCTTT.

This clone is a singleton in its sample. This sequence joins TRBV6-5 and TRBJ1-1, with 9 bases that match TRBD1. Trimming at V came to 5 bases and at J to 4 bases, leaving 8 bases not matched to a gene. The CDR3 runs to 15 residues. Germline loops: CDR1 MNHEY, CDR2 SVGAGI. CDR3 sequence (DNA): TGTGCCAGCAGTAAGCGTACAGGGGGCCGCACTGAAGCTTTCTTT. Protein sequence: CASSKRTGGRTEAFF.

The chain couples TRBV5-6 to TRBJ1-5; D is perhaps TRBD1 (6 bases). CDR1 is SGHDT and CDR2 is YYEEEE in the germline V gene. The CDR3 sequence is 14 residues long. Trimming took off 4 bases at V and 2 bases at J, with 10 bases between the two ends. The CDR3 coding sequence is TGTGCCAGCAGCCTACCAGGGGGCAATCAGCCCCAGCATTTT. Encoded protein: CASSLPGGNQPQHF.

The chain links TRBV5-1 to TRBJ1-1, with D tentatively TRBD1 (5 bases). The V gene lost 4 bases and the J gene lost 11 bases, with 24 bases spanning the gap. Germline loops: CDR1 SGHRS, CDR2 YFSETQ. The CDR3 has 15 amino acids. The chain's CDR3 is CASSQLAGRAFFAFF. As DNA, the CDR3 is TGCGCCAGCAGCCAATTAGCGGGCAGGGCTTTTTTTGCTTTCTTT. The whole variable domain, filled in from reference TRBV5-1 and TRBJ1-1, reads KAGVTQTPRYLIKTRGQQVTLSCSPISGHRSVSWYQQTPGQGLQFLFEYFSETQRNKGNFPGRFSGRQFSNSRSEMNVSTLELGDSALYLCASSQLAGRAFFAFFGQGTRLTVV.

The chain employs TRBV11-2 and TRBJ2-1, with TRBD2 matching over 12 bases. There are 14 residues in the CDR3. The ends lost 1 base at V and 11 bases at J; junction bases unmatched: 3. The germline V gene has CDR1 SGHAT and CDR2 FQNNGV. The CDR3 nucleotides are TGTGCCAGCAGCTTAGTACTAGCGGGGGGTCAGCAGTTCTTC. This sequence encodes CASSLVLAGGQQFF.

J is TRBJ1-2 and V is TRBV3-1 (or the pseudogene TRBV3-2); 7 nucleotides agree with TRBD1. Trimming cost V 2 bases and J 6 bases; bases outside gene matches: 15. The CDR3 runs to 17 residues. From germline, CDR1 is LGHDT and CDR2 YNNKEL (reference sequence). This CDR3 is CASSQPVWRQGEDGYTF. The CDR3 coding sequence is TGTGCCAGCAGCCAACCCGTCTGGCGGCAGGGGGAAGATGGCTACACCTTC.